Below are 6 T cell receptor beta chains sequenced from a single sample in a study of chronic HIV infection and antiretroviral therapy. Via MiXCR, TCRdb re-called the 5' RACE reads, giving one row per CDR3 protein. The profile shows some 37,000 distinct CDR3 sequences, 8% to 10% of them singletons. Source material: peripheral blood. All receptors come from an adult who had HIV and had not received antiretroviral therapy, or was an uninfected healthy control (not recorded which).

This clonotype has at least ten counts. The V and J genes are TRBV28 and TRBJ1-4; TRBD1 is a possible D gene (5 bases). The CDR3 is 13 residues long. Between the trimmed V and J ends, which lost 7 bases and 10 bases, there was a span of 16 bases. Germline V gene sequence: CDR1 MDHEN, CDR2 SYDVKM. In DNA, the CDR3 is TGTGCCAGCATTGGAGGCGGGGGTGGAAAACTGTTTTTT. Protein product: CASIGGGGGKLFF. Full variable domain (remainder filled in from reference TRBV28 and TRBJ1-4): DVKVTQSSRYLVKRTGEKVFLECVQDMDHENMFWYRQDPGLGLRLIYFSYDVKMKEKGDIPEGYSVSREKKERFSLILESASTNQTSMYLCASIGGGGGKLFFGSGTQLSVL.

The chain recombines TRBV29-1 with TRBJ2-1; 7 bases map to TRBD1. With V trimmed by 6 bases and J by 3 bases, 8 bases remained unmatched. The CDR3 is 14 residues long. Germline CDR1 reads SQVTM; CDR2 reads ANQGSEA. CDR3 amino acids: CSVPGQSIYNEQFF. In nucleotides, the CDR3 is TGCAGCGTCCCGGGACAGAGCATCTACAATGAGCAGTTCTTC.

The sample holds a few counts of this clonotype. This rearrangement joins TRBV29-1 to TRBJ2-1; maybe TRBD1 (5 bases). Germline V gives CDR1 SQVTM, CDR2 ANQGSEA. The CDR3 has 13 amino acids. Trimming left V 3 bases short and J 7 bases short, with 13 bases between. CDR3 DNA sequence: TGCAGCGTTGAGCCAGGGTCTAAAAATGAGCAGTTCTTC. Amino acid sequence: CSVEPGSKNEQFF.

V usage is TRBV28 and J usage is TRBJ2-3; the match to TRBD1 covers 10 bases. The CDR3 consists of 15 residues. Germline V gene sequence: CDR1 MDHEN, CDR2 SYDVKM. The J segment lost 5 bases and the V segment lost 6 bases, leaving 8 bases of the junction unmatched. The CDR3 region is CASSVFRTGGDTQYF. As DNA, the CDR3 is TGTGCCAGCAGCGTATTCCGGACAGGGGGAGATACGCAGTATTTT.

This clonotype showed up many times. The chain employs TRBV9 and TRBJ1-2, with D tentatively TRBD1 (5 bases). Germline-derived CDR1 and CDR2 are SGDLS and YYNGEE. CDR3 size: 14 residues. The V gene lost 4 bases and the J gene lost 4 bases, with 14 bases spanning the gap. CDR3 in DNA: TGTGCCAGCAGCAACGACCGACAGCCCTATGGCTACACCTTC. Encoded protein: CASSNDRQPYGYTF. The full variable domain, its missing parts supplied by reference TRBV9 and TRBJ1-2, is DSGVTQTPKHLITATGQRVTLRCSPRSGDLSVYWYQQSLDQGLQFLIQYYNGEERAKGNILERFSAQQFPDLHSELNLSSLELGDSALYFCASSNDRQPYGYTFGSGTRLTVV.

Of note for this clonotype: Just one base apart from a much larger clone, this may be a read error. V is TRBV7-9 and J is TRBJ1-5; D remains unclear. Germline V gives CDR1 SEHNR, CDR2 FQNEAQ (reference sequence). The length of the CDR3 is 15 residues. Trimming took off 2 bases at V and 0 bases at J, with 8 bases between the two ends. The CDR3 region is CASSLTEASNQPQHF. The CDR3 DNA is TGTGCCAGCAGCTTAACAGAGGCTAGCAATCAGCCCCAGCATTTT.